The rows below give T cell receptor beta chains drawn from one sample of a study of shared clonotypes between healthy human individuals. The data were produced by immunoSEQ multiplex PCR, yet TCRdb's version contains in-frame clones alone and is incomplete. The repertoire holds 2 million to 2.5 million clones, with 92% as singletons. Sequencing was carried out using naive CD4+ T cells from PBMCs. These receptors originate from a man in his late teens or twenties in good health. Some clones in this sample may be carry-over from other donors' samples. Each CDR3 is given with its conserved first and last residue. The D gene is left open where the match is weak. Size is stated for part of the rows, as once, few or many counts, or as a class when the clone is expanded.

abundance,d_gene,j_gene,v_gene,CDR3aa,CDR3nt
.,TRBD1,TRBJ1-5,TRBV5-6,CASSWGQGANQPQHF,TGTGCCAGCAGCTGGGGACAGGGGGCCAATCAGCCCCAGCATTTT
.,.,TRBJ2-5,TRBV6-6,CASSPPTGLIGTQYF,TGTGCCAGCAGTCCCCCGACAGGACTCATTGGGACCCAGTACTTC
.,.,TRBJ1-1,TRBV28,CASSLYREPGGEAFF,TGTGCCAGCAGTTTGTACAGGGAGCCGGGTGGTGAAGCTTTCTTT
.,TRBD2,TRBJ2-3,TRBV5-6,CASTGTRGANTQYF,TGTGCCAGCACCGGGACTAGGGGGGCAAATACGCAGTATTTT
.,.,TRBJ2-6,TRBV2,CASSRSGHAGANVLTF,TGTGCCAGCAGCCGTTCCGGACACGCTGGGGCCAACGTCCTGACTTTC
.,.,TRBJ2-7,TRBV28,CASTDSSSYEQYF,TGTGCCAGCACCGATTCGAGCTCCTACGAGCAGTACTTC
.,.,TRBJ2-7,TRBV15,CATSRDWRDPEQYF,TGTGCCACCAGCAGAGATTGGAGAGACCCCGAGCAGTACTTC
.,.,TRBJ1-3,TRBV4-3,CASSQDNSRANTIYF,TGCGCCAGCAGCCAAGATAACTCAAGGGCGAACACCATATATTTT
.,TRBD1,TRBJ1-1,TRBV28,CASSSYLRDRNTEAFF,TGTGCCAGCAGTTCCTACCTCCGGGACAGAAACACTGAAGCTTTCTTT
.,.,TRBJ2-5,TRBV27,CASSLLGLGQETQYF,TGTGCCAGCAGTTTGCTAGGCTTGGGCCAAGAGACCCAGTACTTC
.,.,TRBJ2-7,TRBV28,CASSYGGRATYEQYF,TGTGCCAGCTCCTACGGGGGACGGGCGACGTACGAGCAGTACTTC
.,TRBD2,TRBJ2-3,TRBV5-1,CASSLWTSGSRSDTQYF,TGCGCCAGCAGCCTGTGGACTAGCGGGAGTCGGTCAGATACGCAGTATTTT
.,TRBD1,TRBJ1-2,TRBV7-2,CASSLDVIDRGYGYTF,TGTGCCAGCAGCCTAGACGTTATCGACAGGGGCTATGGCTACACCTTC
.,TRBD2,TRBJ2-7,TRBV7-2,CASRNSGRSYEQYF,TGTGCCAGCAGAAATAGCGGGAGGTCCTACGAGCAGTACTTC
.,TRBD2,TRBJ2-6,TRBV5-1,CASSSGGAAGANVLTF,TGCGCCAGCAGCTCCGGGGGGGCGGCTGGGGCCAACGTCCTGACTTTC
.,TRBD1,TRBJ1-2,TRBV6-5,CASKKTGRYGYTF,TGTGCCAGCAAAAAGACAGGGCGCTATGGCTACACCTTC
few,.,TRBJ1-1,TRBV5-8,CASSFWVNEAFF,TGTGCCAGCAGCTTTTGGGTGAATGAAGCTTTCTTT
.,TRBD2,TRBJ2-4,TRBV18,CASSPGLAGGLNIQYF,TGTGCCAGCTCACCAGGGCTAGCGGGGGGACTTAACATTCAGTACTTC